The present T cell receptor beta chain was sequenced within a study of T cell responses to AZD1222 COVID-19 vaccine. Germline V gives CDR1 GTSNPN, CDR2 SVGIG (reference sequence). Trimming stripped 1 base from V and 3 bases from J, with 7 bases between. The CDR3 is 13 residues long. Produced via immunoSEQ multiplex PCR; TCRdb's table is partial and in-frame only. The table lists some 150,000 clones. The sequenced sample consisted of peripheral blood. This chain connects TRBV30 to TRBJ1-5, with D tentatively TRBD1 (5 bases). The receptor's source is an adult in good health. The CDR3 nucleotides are TGTGCCTGGAGTGCGGGGGACAATCAGCCCCAGCATTTT. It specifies CAWSAGDNQPQHF. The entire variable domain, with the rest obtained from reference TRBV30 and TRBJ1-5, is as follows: SQTIHQWPATLVQPVGSPLSLECTVEGTSNPNLYWYRQAAGRGLQLLFYSVGIGQISSEVPQNLSASRPQDRQFILSSKKLLLSDSGFYLCAWSAGDNQPQHFGDGTRLSIL.